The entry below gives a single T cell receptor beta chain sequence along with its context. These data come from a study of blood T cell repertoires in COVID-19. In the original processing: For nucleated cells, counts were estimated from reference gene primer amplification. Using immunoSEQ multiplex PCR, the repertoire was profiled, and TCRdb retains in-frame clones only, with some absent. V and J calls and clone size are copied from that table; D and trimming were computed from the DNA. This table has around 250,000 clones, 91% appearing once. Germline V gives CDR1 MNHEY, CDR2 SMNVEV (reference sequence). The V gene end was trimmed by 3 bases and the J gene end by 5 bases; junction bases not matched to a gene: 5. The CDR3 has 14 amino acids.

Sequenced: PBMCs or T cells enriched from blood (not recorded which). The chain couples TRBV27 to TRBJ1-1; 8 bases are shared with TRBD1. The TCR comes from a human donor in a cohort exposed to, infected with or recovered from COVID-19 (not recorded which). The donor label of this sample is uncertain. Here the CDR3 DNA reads TGTGCCAGCAGTTTCGGACAGGGAAGGACTGAAGCTTTCTTT. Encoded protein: CASSFGQGRTEAFF.